This T cell receptor beta chain was obtained from a study of blood T cells in healthy people across ages. Findings and caveats of the study: The donors' CMV status was not determined, possibly confounding changes in expanded clonotypes. Diversity was higher, and naive CD4+ cells more numerous, in long-lived donors than in aged donors.

Peripheral blood was drawn, roughly 10 milliliters per donor. This clonotype was recorded a few times. Its specificity is not known. Since a much larger clone is just one base distant, this may be a read error. Through a sample-barcoded 5' primer and a J-beta primer mix, a second PCR was run for roughly 6 to 12 cycles. TCRdb called the 5' RACE reads again in MiXCR, with one record for every CDR3 protein. The top ten clones hold about a sixth of a sample with about 780,000 distinct CDR3 sequences, about half of them seen once. Per germline, CDR1 MNHEY and CDR2 SVGEGT. The CDR3 is 12 amino acids. V shed 5 bases and J shed 4 bases, with 8 bases lying between them.

This receptor was identified in a man at least 80 years old in good health. The sample consisted of blood. The chain links TRBV6-2 or TRBV6-3 to TRBJ1-2; D unclear. The CDR3 loop reads CASSPDGYGYTF. DNA for the CDR3: TGTGCCAGCAGTCCCGACGGCTATGGCTACACCTTC.